Listed below are T cell receptor beta chains from one sample, sequenced in a study of CD8+ T cells in alopecia areata. Sequencing was performed with immunoSEQ multiplex PCR; in TCRdb, only in-frame clones are kept and a portion is missing. The sample has around 200,000 clones; over 60% are singletons. Specimen: CD4+ T cells sorted from blood, collected at week 4, from a patient treated with tofacitinib. These receptors were obtained from a human donor with alopecia areata. Each CDR3 is given with its conserved first and last residue. The D gene is left open where the match is weak. Rows may omit the clone size; those that give it use once, few, many or a size class.

CDR3 length	clone size	D gene	V gene	J gene	CDR3 DNA	CDR3 protein
16	.	TRBD1	TRBV2	TRBJ1-5	TGTGCCAGCAGTGTGAGACAGGGTGCCGGCAATCAGCCCCAGCATTTT	CASSVRQGAGNQPQHF
12	.	TRBD1	TRBV30	TRBJ2-7	TGTGCCGGAAGGACAGGGGAGTACGAGCAGTACTTC	CAGRTGEYEQYF
16	.	.	TRBV5-1	TRBJ2-1	TGCGCCAGCAGCGGGGCTTCGGGGTTCTCCTACAATGAGCAGTTCTTC	CASSGASGFSYNEQFF
13	.	TRBD1	TRBV30	TRBJ2-5	TGTGCCTGGGGCAGGGGGCTCCAAGAGACCCAGTACTTC	CAWGRGLQETQYF
14	.	TRBD1	TRBV29-1	TRBJ2-1	TGCAGCGTCTCCGGGACAGGGGTTTTTAGGGAGCAGTTCTTC	CSVSGTGVFREQFF
15	.	.	TRBV4-2	TRBJ1-4	TGTGCCAGCAGCCAAGATCGTTCAACTAATGAAAAACTGTTTTTT	CASSQDRSTNEKLFF
13	.	.	TRBV6-5	TRBJ1-1	TGTGCCAGCAGTTACGGGGCAAGCACTGAAGCTTTCTTT	CASSYGASTEAFF
15	.	.	TRBV29-1	TRBJ1-5	TGCAGCGTCACTACCGGGACAACAAGCAATCAGCCCCAGCATTTT	CSVTTGTTSNQPQHF
17	.	.	TRBV5-1	TRBJ2-2	TGCGCCAGCAGCCTCCGGACAGCCCCCGCGAACACCGGGGAGCTGTTTTTT	CASSLRTAPANTGELFF
15	.	TRBD2	TRBV27	TRBJ2-1	TGTGCCAGCAGGCGACTAGCGGAGTTCTACAATGAGCAGTTCTTC	CASRRLAEFYNEQFF
14	.	.	TRBV5-1	TRBJ2-5	TGCGCCAGCAGCTTAGGGGGGACCCAAGAGACCCAGTACTTC	CASSLGGTQETQYF
17	.	.	TRBV5-6	TRBJ2-5	TGTGCCAGCAGCTATAGACAGACCAGAACTCGGCAAGAGACCCAGTACTTC	CASSYRQTRTRQETQYF
14	few	TRBD1	TRBV5-1	TRBJ2-1	TGCGCCAGCAGCCCGGGGACAGGGGGGAATGAGCAGTTCTTC	CASSPGTGGNEQFF
16	.	.	TRBV27	TRBJ2-5	TGTGCCAGCAGTAAGCAGACCCCCCGGTTAGGAGGGACCCAGTACTTC	CASSKQTPRLGGTQYF
16	.	TRBD2	TRBV5-1	TRBJ2-4	TGCGCCAGCAGCCCAGGACTAGCGAGGGAGGGGTACATTCAGTACTTC	CASSPGLAREGYIQYF
17	.	.	TRBV14	TRBJ2-1	TGTGCCAGCAGCCAAGATCCTGGCGCCGGGCGGCGGTATGAGCAGTTCTTC	CASSQDPGAGRRYEQFF
13	.	.	TRBV4-1	TRBJ2-7	TGCGCCAGCAGCGCCGCCAGGGTCCACGAGCAGTACTTC	CASSAARVHEQYF
14	.	.	TRBV7-9	TRBJ1-1	TGTGCCAGCAGCTTGTTACCTATGAACACTGAAGCTTTCTTT	CASSLLPMNTEAFF